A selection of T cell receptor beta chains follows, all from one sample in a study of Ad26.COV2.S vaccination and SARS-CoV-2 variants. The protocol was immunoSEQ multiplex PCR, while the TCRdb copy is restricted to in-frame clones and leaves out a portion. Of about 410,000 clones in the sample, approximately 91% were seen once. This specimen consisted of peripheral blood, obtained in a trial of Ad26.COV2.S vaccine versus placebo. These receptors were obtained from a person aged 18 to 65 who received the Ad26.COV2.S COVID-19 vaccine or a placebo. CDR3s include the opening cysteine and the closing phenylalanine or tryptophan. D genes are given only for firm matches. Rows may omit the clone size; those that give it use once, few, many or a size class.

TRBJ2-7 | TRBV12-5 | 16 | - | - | TGTGCTAGTGGTTTGGCCCACCAGGGGGGAGTGTACGAGCAGTACTTC | CASGLAHQGGVYEQYF
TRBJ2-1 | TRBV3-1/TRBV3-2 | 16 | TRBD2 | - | TGTGCCAGCAGCCAAGAGAGCGGGGGGTCCTACAATGAGCAGTTCTTC | CASSQESGGSYNEQFF
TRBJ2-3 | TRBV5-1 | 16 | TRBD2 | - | TGCGCCAGCAGCTCGGGGACTAGCGGGGGGGCGGATACGCAGTATTTT | CASSSGTSGGADTQYF
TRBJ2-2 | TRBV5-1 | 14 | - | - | TGCGCCAGCAGCTTGCAACAGAACACCGGGGAGCTGTTTTTT | CASSLQQNTGELFF
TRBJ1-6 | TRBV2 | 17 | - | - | TGTGCCAGCAGTGAAGCGCTTTGGACAGTACGTATTTCACCCCTCCACTTT | CASSEALWTVRISPLHF
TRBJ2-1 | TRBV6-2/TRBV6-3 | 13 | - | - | TGTGCCAGCAGTTACTTACTAGAAAATGAGCAGTTCTTC | CASSYLLENEQFF
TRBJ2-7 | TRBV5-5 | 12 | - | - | TGTGCCAGCAGCACCGATTCCTACGAGCAGTACTTC | CASSTDSYEQYF
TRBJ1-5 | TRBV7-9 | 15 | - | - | TGTGCCAGCAGCCCCGGTACAGGTAGCAATCAGCCCCAGCATTTT | CASSPGTGSNQPQHF
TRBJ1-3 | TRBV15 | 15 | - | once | TGTGCCACCAGCAGTCTTAGATTCTCTGGAAACACCATATATTTT | CATSSLRFSGNTIYF
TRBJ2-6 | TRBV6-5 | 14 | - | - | TGTGCCAGCACCCCCCTCAGGGGTAGCGACGTCCTGACTTTC | CASTPLRGSDVLTF
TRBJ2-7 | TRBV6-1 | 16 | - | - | TGTGCCAGCAGTGAAGCGGGACAAAGGAGCTCCTACGAGCAGTACTTC | CASSEAGQRSSYEQYF